Described below is a single TCR beta chain sequence and its context. This sample is drawn from a study of cytomegalovirus exposure and HLA in healthy donors. It was with 60 Vbeta and 13 Jbeta primers that the PCR ran. Assay: immunoSEQ multiplex PCR; the TCRdb copy retains only in-frame clones and omits some. The table has 160,000 or so clones, roughly 85% seen once. The CDR3 has 14 amino acids. With 5 bases clipped from V and 4 bases from J, the junction kept 5 bases outside the gene matches. Germline loops: CDR1 KGHSH, CDR2 LQKENI. The chain couples TRBV18 to TRBJ1-5; 7 nucleotides agree with TRBD1. Sequencing input: PBMCs. The receptor comes from a woman aged 40 to 49 in good health and CMV-seronegative. The chain's CDR3 is CASSSGTENQPQHF. CDR3 DNA: TGTGCCAGCTCATCCGGGACAGAGAATCAGCCCCAGCATTTT.